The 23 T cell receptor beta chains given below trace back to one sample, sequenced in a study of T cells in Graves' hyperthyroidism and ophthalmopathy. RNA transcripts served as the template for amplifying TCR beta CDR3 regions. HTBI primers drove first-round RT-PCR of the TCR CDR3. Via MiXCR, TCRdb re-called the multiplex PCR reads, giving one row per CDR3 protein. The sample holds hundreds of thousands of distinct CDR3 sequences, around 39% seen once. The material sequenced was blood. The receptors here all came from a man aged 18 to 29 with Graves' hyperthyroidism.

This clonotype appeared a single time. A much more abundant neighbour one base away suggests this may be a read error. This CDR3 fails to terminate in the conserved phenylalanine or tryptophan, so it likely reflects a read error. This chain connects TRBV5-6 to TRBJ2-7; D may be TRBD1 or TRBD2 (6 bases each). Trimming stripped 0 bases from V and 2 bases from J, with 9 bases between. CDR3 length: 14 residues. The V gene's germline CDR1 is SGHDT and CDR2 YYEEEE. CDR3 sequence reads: CASSLGGAAYEQYS. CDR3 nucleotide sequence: TGTGCCAGCAGCTTGGGGGGGGCCGCCTACGAGCAGTACTCC.

The CDR3 sequence: CASTLTGESYEQYF. The DNA for the CDR3 is TGTGCCAGCACCCTGACAGGGGAATCCTACGAGCAGTACTTC. The genes are TRBV12-3 or TRBV12-4 and TRBJ2-7; 8 nucleotides line up with TRBD1. V lost 7 bases and J lost 1; bases outside the gene matches: 6. This CDR3 has 14 amino acids.

In DNA form, the CDR3 reads TGTGCCAGCGGGGGCGCGGGGGAGCAGCCCCAGCATTTT. Translating gives CASGGAGEQPQHF. The genes are TRBV6-1 and TRBJ1-5; tentatively, D is TRBD1 (6 bases). CDR3 length equals 13 residues. Germline CDR1 is MNHNS and CDR2 is SASEGT. V was shortened by 8 bases and J by 7 bases, with 15 bases between the two germline ends.

The CDR3: CASRRTQRGETQYF. The CDR3 DNA follows: TGTGCCAGTCGCAGGACGCAGAGAGGAGAGACCCAGTACTTC. The chain uses TRBV19 and TRBJ2-5; no definite D call. Germline V gene lookup returns CDR1 LNHDA and CDR2 SQIVND (reference sequence). CDR3 length equals 14 residues. Trimming left V 8 bases short and J 4 bases short, with 17 bases between.

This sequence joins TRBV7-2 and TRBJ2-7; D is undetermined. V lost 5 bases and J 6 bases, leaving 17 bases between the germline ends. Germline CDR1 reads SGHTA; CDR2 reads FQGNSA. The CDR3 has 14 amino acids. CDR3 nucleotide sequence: TGTGCCAGCAGCCCCCACTACGAGGATTCCGAGCAGTACTTC. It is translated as CASSPHYEDSEQYF.

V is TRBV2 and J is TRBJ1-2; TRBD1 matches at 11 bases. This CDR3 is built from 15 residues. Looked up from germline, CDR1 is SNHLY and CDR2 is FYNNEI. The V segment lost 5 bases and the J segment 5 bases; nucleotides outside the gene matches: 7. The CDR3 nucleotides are TGTGCCAGCAGTTACCCGGGACAGGGGGAGTATGGCTACACCTTC. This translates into CASSYPGQGEYGYTF.

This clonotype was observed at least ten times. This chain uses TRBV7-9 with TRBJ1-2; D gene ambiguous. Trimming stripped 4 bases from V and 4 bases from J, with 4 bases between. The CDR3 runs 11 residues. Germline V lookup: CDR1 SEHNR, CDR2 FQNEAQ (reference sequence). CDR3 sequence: CASSSTYGYTF. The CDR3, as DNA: TGTGCCAGCAGCTCAACCTATGGCTACACCTTC.

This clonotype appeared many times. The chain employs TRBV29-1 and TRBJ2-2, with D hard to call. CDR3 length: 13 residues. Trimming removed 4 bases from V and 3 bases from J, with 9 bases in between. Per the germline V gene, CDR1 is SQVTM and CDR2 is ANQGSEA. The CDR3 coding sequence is TGCAGCGTTGCGGCAGGCTACACCGGGGAGCTGTTTTTT. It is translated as CSVAAGYTGELFF.

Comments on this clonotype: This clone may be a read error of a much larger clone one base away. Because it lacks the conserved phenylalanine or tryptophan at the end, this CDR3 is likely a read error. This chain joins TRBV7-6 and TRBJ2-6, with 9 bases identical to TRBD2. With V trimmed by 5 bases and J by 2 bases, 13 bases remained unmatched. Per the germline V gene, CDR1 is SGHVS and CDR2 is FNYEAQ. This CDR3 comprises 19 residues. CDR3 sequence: CASSPTGLAGPTGANVLTL. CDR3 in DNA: TGTGCCAGCAGCCCAACGGGGCTAGCGGGACCAACTGGGGCCAACGTCCTGACTCTC.

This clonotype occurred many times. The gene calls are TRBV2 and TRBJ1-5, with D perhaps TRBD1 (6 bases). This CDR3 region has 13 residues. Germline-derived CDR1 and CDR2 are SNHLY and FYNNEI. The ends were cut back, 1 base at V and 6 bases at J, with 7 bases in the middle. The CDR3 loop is CASSEDRAQPQHF. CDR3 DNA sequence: TGTGCCAGCAGTGAAGACAGGGCTCAGCCCCAGCATTTT. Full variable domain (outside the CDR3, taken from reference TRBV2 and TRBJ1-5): EPEVTQTPSHQVTQMGQEVILRCVPISNHLYFYWYRQILGQKVEFLVSFYNNEISEKSEIFDDQFSVERPDGSNFTLKIRSTKLEDSAMYFCASSEDRAQPQHFGDGTRLSIL.

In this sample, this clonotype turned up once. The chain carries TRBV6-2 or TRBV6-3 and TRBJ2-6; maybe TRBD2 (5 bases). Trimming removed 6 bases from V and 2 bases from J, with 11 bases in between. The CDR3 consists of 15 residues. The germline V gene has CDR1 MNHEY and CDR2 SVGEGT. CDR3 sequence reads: CASSPTRTGANVLTF. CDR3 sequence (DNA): TGTGCCAGCAGCCCTACTAGAACTGGGGCCAACGTCCTGACTTTC.

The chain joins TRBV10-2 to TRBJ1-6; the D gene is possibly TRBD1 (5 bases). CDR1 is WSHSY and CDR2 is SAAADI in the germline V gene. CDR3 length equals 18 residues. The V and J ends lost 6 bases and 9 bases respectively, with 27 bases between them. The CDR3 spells CASSQAPPLGDVGSPLHF. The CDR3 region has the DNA TGCGCCAGCAGCCAAGCCCCCCCTTTAGGGGACGTTGGTTCACCCCTCCACTTT.

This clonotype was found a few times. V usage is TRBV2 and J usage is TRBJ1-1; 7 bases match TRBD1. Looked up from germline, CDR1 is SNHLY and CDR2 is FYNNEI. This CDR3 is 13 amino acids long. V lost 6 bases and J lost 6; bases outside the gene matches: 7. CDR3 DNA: TGTGCCAGCAGCACAGGGGCCGGGTCTGAAGCTTTCTTT. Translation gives CASSTGAGSEAFF.

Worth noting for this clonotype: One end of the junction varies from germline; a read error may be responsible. The CDR3 region has the DNA TGTGCCAGCAGCCAAGGGCCGACCGAGGAATGGACTGAAGCTTCCTTT. It codes for CASSQGPTEEWTEASF. The genes are TRBV7-2 and TRBJ1-1, with D unresolved. Germline V gene lookup returns CDR1 SGHTA and CDR2 FQGNSA. The CDR3 runs 16 residues.

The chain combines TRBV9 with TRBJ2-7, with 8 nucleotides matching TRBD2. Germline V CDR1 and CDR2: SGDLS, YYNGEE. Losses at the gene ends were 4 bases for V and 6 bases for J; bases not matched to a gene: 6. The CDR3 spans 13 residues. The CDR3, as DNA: TGTGCCAGCAGCCCCGGGAGCGGGGGCGAGCAGTACTTC. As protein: CASSPGSGGEQYF. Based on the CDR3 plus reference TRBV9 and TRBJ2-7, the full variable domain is DSGVTQTPKHLITATGQRVTLRCSPRSGDLSVYWYQQSLDQGLQFLIQYYNGEERAKGNILERFSAQQFPDLHSELNLSSLELGDSALYFCASSPGSGGEQYFGPGTRLTVT.

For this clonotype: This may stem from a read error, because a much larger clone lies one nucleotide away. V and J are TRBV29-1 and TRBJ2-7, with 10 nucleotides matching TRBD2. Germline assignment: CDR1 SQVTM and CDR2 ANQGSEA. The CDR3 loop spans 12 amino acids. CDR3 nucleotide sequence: TGCAGCGTTCTAGCGGGAGATCGCGAGCGGTACTTC. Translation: CSVLAGDRERYF.

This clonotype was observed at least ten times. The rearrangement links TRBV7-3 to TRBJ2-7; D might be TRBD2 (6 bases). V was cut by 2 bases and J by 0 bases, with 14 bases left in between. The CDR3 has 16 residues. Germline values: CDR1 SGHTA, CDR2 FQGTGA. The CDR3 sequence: CASSLVGRSGSYEQYF. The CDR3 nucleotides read TGTGCCAGCAGCTTAGTTGGGCGTAGCGGCTCCTACGAGCAGTACTTC.

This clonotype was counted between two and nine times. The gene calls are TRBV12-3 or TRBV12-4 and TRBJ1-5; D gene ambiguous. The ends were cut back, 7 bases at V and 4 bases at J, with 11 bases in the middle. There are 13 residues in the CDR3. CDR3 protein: CASTPGFNQPQHF. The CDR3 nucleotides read TGTGCCAGCACGCCCGGTTTTAATCAGCCCCAGCATTTT.

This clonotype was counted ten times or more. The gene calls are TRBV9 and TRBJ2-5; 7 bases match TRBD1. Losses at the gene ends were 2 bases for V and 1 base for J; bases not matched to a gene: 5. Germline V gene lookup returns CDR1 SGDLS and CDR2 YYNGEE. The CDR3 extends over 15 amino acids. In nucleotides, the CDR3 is TGTGCCAGCAGCGTCAAGGGGGCGCGCCAAGAGACCCAGTACTTC. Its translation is CASSVKGARQETQYF.

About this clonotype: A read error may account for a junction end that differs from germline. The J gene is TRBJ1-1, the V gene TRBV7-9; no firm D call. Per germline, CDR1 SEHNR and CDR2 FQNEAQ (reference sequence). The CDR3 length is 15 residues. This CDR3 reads CASSQDWAYYTEAFF. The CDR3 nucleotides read TGCGCCAGCAGCCAAGATTGGGCCTACTACACTGAAGCTTTCTTT.

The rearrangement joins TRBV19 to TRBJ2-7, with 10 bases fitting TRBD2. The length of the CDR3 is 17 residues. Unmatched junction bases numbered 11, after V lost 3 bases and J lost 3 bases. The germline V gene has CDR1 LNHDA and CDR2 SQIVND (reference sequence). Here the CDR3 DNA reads TGTGCCAGTAGTATCTCCAGCCCTCTAGCGGGGGACTACGAGCAGTACTTC. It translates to CASSISSPLAGDYEQYF.

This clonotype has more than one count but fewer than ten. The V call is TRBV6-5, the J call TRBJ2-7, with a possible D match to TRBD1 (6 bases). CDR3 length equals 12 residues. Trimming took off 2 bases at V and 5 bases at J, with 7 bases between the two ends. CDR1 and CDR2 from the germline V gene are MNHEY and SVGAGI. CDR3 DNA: TGTGCCAGCAGTTACGAGGGGGACGAGCAGTACTTC. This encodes CASSYEGDEQYF.

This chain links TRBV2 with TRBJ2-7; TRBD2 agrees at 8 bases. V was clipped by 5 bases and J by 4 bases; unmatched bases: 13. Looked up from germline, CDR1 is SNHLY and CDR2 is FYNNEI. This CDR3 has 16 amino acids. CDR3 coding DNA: TGTGCCAGCAGTTACAGGAGCGGGAGTGGGATGTACGAGCAGTACTTC. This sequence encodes CASSYRSGSGMYEQYF.